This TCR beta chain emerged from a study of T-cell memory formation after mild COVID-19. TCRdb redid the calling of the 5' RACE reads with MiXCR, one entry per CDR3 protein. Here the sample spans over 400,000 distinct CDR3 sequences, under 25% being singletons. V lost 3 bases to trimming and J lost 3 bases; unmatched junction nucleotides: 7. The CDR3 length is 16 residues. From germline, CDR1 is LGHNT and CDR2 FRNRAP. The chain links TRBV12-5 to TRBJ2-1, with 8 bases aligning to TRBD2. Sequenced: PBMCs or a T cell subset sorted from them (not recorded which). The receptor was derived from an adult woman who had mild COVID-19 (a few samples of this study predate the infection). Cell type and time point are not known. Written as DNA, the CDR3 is TGTGCTAGTGGTTTCCCCGTAGCGGGGCTCTACAATGAGCAGTTCTTC. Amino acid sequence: CASGFPVAGLYNEQFF.